The present TCR beta chain was sequenced within a study of shared clonotypes between healthy human individuals. General study points: Among donors, the sharing of clonotypes was expected to be influenced by sequencing depth.

Data came from immunoSEQ multiplex PCR; TCRdb stores just in-frame clones and leaves some out. The sample has about half a million clones; approximately 81% are singletons. The CDR3 is made up of 13 amino acids. Losses at the gene ends were 10 bases for V and 4 bases for J; bases not matched to a gene: 8. Germline V gives CDR1 MGHDK, CDR2 SYGVNS. The donors, healthy adults who were HIV-negative, had experienced no recent acute infections or vaccinations. Details on this clone: Its antigen is unknown. A single base is all that separates this from a far larger clone, so a read error is likely.

V usage is TRBV25-1 and J usage is TRBJ1-1; 8 bases are shared with TRBD1. The sequence was collected from a woman between 35 and 50 years old in good health. Some clones in this sample may be carry-over from other donors' samples. The material sequenced was PBMCs. CDR3 DNA: TGTGCCAAACAGGGGGTGAGAAGCACTGAAGCTTTCTTT. This sequence encodes CAKQGVRSTEAFF.